The 28 T cell receptor beta chains listed next were all sequenced from one sample in a study of shared clonotypes between healthy human individuals. Clones were read by immunoSEQ multiplex PCR, and TCRdb kept only the in-frame ones, dropping some. In the table there are around 180,000 clones, 90% to 95% of which are singletons. The sequencing input was naive CD4+ T cells sorted from blood. The subset was: CD45RA+ positively selected. The receptor set was obtained from a woman younger than 45 in good health.

J is TRBJ1-5 and V is TRBV6-6; 9 nucleotides agree with TRBD1. Germline CDR1 MNHNY, CDR2 SVGAGI (reference sequence). V gave up 6 bases and J gave up 6 bases; unmatched junction bases: 9. This CDR3 spans 15 amino acids. CDR3 in DNA: TGTGCCAGCAGGTCTACAGGGGGCGCGGGTCAGCCCCAGCATTTT. As protein: CASRSTGGAGQPQHF.

The V and J genes are TRBV28 and TRBJ1-5; tentatively, D is TRBD1 (5 bases). The CDR3 has 14 residues. V was shortened by 8 bases and J by 7 bases, with 18 bases between the two germline ends. Germline CDR1 and CDR2: MDHEN and SYDVKM. The CDR3 spells CASVMGRSRQPQHF. The CDR3 DNA sequence: TGTGCCAGCGTTATGGGGCGCAGCCGGCAGCCCCAGCATTTT.

On this clone: A read error may account for a junction end that differs from germline. The chain joins TRBV18 to TRBJ2-7, with 7 bases that match TRBD1. CDR3 length: 14 amino acids. The germline CDR1 and CDR2 sequences are KGHSH and LQKENI. The CDR3, as DNA: TGTGCCAGCTCATCACCGGGACAGCCCTACGAGCAGTACTTC. This translates into CASSSPGQPYEQYF.

This clone was seen just once. This chain joins TRBV28 and TRBJ1-5; D gene unclear. The CDR3 has 16 amino acids. Trimming shortened V by 7 bases and J by 0 bases, and 16 bases separated the two germline ends. CDR1 MDHEN and CDR2 SYDVKM come from the germline V gene. The chain's CDR3 is CASTPRTYYSNQPQHF. CDR3 DNA sequence: TGTGCCAGCACCCCTAGGACCTACTATAGCAATCAGCCCCAGCATTTT.

The genes are TRBV5-1 and TRBJ1-1, with unresolved D. The V end lost 0 bases, the J end lost 1 base, and 10 bases lay between the germline ends. The CDR3 contains 15 residues. The germline gives CDR1 SGHRS, CDR2 YFSETQ. CDR3 loop: CASSLVAGGNTEAFF. CDR3 DNA: TGCGCCAGCAGCTTGGTCGCCGGAGGGAACACTGAAGCTTTCTTT. The variable domain in full, completed from reference TRBV5-1 and TRBJ1-1, reads KAGVTQTPRYLIKTRGQQVTLSCSPISGHRSVSWYQQTPGQGLQFLFEYFSETQRNKGNFPGRFSGRQFSNSRSEMNVSTLELGDSALYLCASSLVAGGNTEAFFGQGTRLTVV.

The chain employs TRBV6-5 and TRBJ2-2, with 9 positions matching TRBD2. CDR3 length: 14 amino acids. Germline CDR1 and CDR2: MNHEY and SVGAGI. V gave up 6 bases and J gave up 5 bases; unmatched junction bases: 4. As DNA, the CDR3 is TGTGCCAGCAGACTAGCGGGTCTGACCGGGGAGCTGTTTTTT. Residues: CASRLAGLTGELFF.

This clone was counted a single time. The chain combines TRBV21-1 with TRBJ2-5; no check of the table's D call, TRBD1, against the DNA was made. TRBJ2-7 matches the DNA end more closely, so the J call is doubtful. TRBV21-1 is designated a pseudogene. The CDR3 extends over 17 amino acids. The CDR3 sequence: CASSKWYHRGISYEQYF. CDR3 in DNA: TGTGCCAGCAGCAAATGGTATCACAGGGGCATTTCCTACGAGCAGTACTTC.

The V and J genes are TRBV20-1 and TRBJ1-3; no clear D gene. In germline, CDR1 is DFQATT, CDR2 SNEGSKA (reference sequence). V lost 1 base, J lost 3 bases, and 1 base lay in between. This CDR3 is built from 11 residues. CDR3 DNA: TGCAGTGCTAGAGTTGGAAACACCATATATTTT. It is translated as CSARVGNTIYF.

The chain has TRBV4-1 and TRBJ1-2; D is ambiguous. There are 15 residues in the CDR3. Germline CDR1 is MGHRA and CDR2 is YSYEKL. Deletions cut 5 bases from V and 4 bases from J, with 17 bases between. The CDR3 protein is CASSSKNRKTYGYTF. The CDR3 coding sequence is TGCGCCAGCAGCTCAAAGAACCGAAAGACCTATGGCTACACCTTC.

The genes are TRBV5-1 and TRBJ2-7; TRBD1 agrees at 7 bases. Germline V CDR1 and CDR2: SGHRS, YFSETQ. The CDR3 has 15 amino acids. V lost 1 base, J lost 4 bases, and 8 bases stayed unmatched. Here the CDR3 DNA reads TGCGCCAGCAGCTTGCGGGACAGCGGATTATACGAGCAGTACTTC. Translated: CASSLRDSGLYEQYF.

The chain combines TRBV28 with TRBJ1-1; D may be TRBD1 (5 bases). CDR3 length: 15 amino acids. V dropped 4 bases and J dropped 4 bases, with 16 bases sitting between them. Germline V gene sequence: CDR1 MDHEN, CDR2 SYDVKM. The DNA for the CDR3 is TGTGCCAGCAGTTCCCTCATGGGGGGGAGCACTGAAGCTTTCTTT. It yields the protein CASSSLMGGSTEAFF.

The chain couples TRBV5-6 to TRBJ2-7, with D maybe TRBD2 (5 bases). The CDR3 is 14 residues long. Trimming took 2 bases from V and 0 from J, leaving 9 bases between them. Germline V gives CDR1 SGHDT, CDR2 YYEEEE. The CDR3 sequence is CASSFSGSSYEQYF. The CDR3 region has the DNA TGTGCCAGCAGCTTCTCTGGGAGCTCCTACGAGCAGTACTTC.

J is TRBJ2-7 and V is TRBV28, with D perhaps TRBD1 (5 bases). Germline assignment: CDR1 MDHEN and CDR2 SYDVKM. V was cut by 6 bases and J by 3 bases, with 12 bases left in between. The CDR3 spans 13 residues. In nucleotides, the CDR3 is TGTGCCAGCAGCAAGAGCAGGGACTACGAGCAGTACTTC. Translated: CASSKSRDYEQYF.

V is TRBV28 and J is TRBJ1-4; 8 bases align to TRBD1. The CDR3 is 17 residues long. Germline V gene sequence: CDR1 MDHEN, CDR2 SYDVKM. V lost 3 bases, J lost 2 bases, and 8 bases stayed unmatched. CDR3 coding DNA: TGTGCCAGCAGTTTCCCTGGACAGGGAAGGACTAATGAAAAACTGTTTTTT. It encodes CASSFPGQGRTNEKLFF.

The rearrangement links TRBV4-1 to TRBJ2-2; TRBD1 might be the D (6 bases). Germline V lookup: CDR1 MGHRA, CDR2 YSYEKL. This CDR3 has 15 amino acids. The V end lost 2 bases, the J end lost 2 bases, and 9 bases lay between the germline ends. DNA for the CDR3: TGCGCCAGCAGCCAAACAGGGAGAAACACCGGGGAGCTGTTTTTT. It is translated as CASSQTGRNTGELFF.

The chain employs TRBV5-1 and TRBJ2-7, with 7 bases matching TRBD1. The CDR3 length is 14 residues. Germline V gives CDR1 SGHRS, CDR2 YFSETQ. Unmatched junction bases numbered 8, after V lost 2 bases and J lost 6 bases. This CDR3 is CASSLLGQVPEQYF. The CDR3 region has the DNA TGCGCCAGCAGCTTATTAGGACAGGTACCCGAGCAGTACTTC.

V gene TRBV5-1 combines with J gene TRBJ2-7; D is unresolved. This CDR3 has 13 residues. The V gene's germline CDR1 is SGHRS and CDR2 YFSETQ. V was shortened by 4 bases and J by 3 bases, with 11 bases between the two germline ends. CDR3 amino acids: CASSGDQHYEQYF. Written as DNA, the CDR3 is TGCGCCAGCAGCGGTGACCAACACTACGAGCAGTACTTC.

The chain uses TRBV5-6 and TRBJ2-2; no definite D call. The V end was cut by 3 bases, the J end by 7 bases, with 13 bases between. This CDR3 is 14 amino acids long. The V gene's germline CDR1 is SGHDT and CDR2 YYEEEE. The chain's CDR3 is CASSSLVVGGELFF. The CDR3 DNA follows: TGTGCCAGCAGCTCCCTGGTGGTTGGCGGGGAGCTGTTTTTT.

The V call is TRBV7-8, the J call TRBJ2-3, with no clear D. This CDR3 is 14 amino acids long. Germline V CDR1 and CDR2: SGHVS, FQNEAQ. The V and J ends lost 2 bases and 2 bases respectively, with 8 bases between them. CDR3 region: CASSLIPDTDTQYF. CDR3 bases: TGTGCCAGCAGCTTAATCCCAGACACAGATACGCAGTATTTT.

The V and J genes are TRBV9 and TRBJ2-1, with D possibly being TRBD2 (6 bases). Germline loops: CDR1 SGDLS, CDR2 YYNGEE. V lost 0 bases to trimming and J lost 0 bases, with 10 bases between them. There are 16 residues in the CDR3. The CDR3 bases are TGTGCCAGCAGCGTAGTTCCCGGGAGCTCCTACAATGAGCAGTTCTTC. Its protein product is CASSVVPGSSYNEQFF.

The chain links TRBV2 to TRBJ1-2; unclear D gene. The CDR3 has 13 residues. Germline V CDR1 and CDR2: SNHLY, FYNNEI. Trimming took 6 bases from V and 8 from J, leaving 16 bases between them. CDR3 residues: CASSPDPLLGYTF. CDR3 nucleotides: TGTGCCAGCAGCCCCGACCCGTTGTTGGGCTACACCTTC. Together with reference TRBV2 and TRBJ1-2, the CDR3 gives the full variable domain: EPEVTQTPSHQVTQMGQEVILRCVPISNHLYFYWYRQILGQKVEFLVSFYNNEISEKSEIFDDQFSVERPDGSNFTLKIRSTKLEDSAMYFCASSPDPLLGYTFGSGTRLTVV.

The V call is TRBV4-2, the J call TRBJ2-7; 8 bases match TRBD2. The V segment lost 1 base and the J segment 0 bases; nucleotides outside the gene matches: 8. The CDR3 contains 17 residues. Germline lookup yields CDR1 LGHNA and CDR2 YNFKEQ. This chain's CDR3 is CASSQGTLADTSYEQYF. CDR3 nucleotides: TGTGCCAGCAGCCAAGGAACACTAGCGGATACCTCCTACGAGCAGTACTTC.

This chain uses TRBV5-5 with TRBJ1-3; D is unclear. V lost 0 bases to trimming and J lost 2 bases, with 6 bases between them. Germline V gives CDR1 SGHKS, CDR2 YYEKEE (reference sequence). The CDR3 has 14 residues. CDR3 region: CASSLAGAGNTIYF. The DNA of the CDR3 is TGTGCCAGCAGCTTGGCAGGAGCTGGAAACACCATATATTTT.

V and J are TRBV4-1 and TRBJ2-6; maybe TRBD2 (6 bases). Germline lookup yields CDR1 MGHRA and CDR2 YSYEKL. V lost 3 bases to trimming and J lost 0 bases, with 15 bases between them. The CDR3 loop spans 18 amino acids. DNA for the CDR3: TGCGCCAGCAGCCATGGGAGGACGGATAGCTCTGGGGCCAACGTCCTGACTTTC. This gives the protein CASSHGRTDSSGANVLTF.

To note about this clone: The CDR3 does not close with the conserved phenylalanine or tryptophan, likely indicating a read error. The limits of the CDR3 on the DNA are not certain, so only TCRdb's listed CDR3 is given. CDR3: CASSPPNSGEREG. The chain recombines TRBV4-1 with TRBJ1-1. The CDR3 sequence runs 13 residues, both termini included. Germline loops: CDR1 MGHRA, CDR2 YSYEKL.

The J gene is TRBJ2-3, the V gene TRBV29-1, with D unclear. Germline-derived CDR1 and CDR2 are SQVTM and ANQGSEA. This CDR3 region has 14 residues. V was clipped by 7 bases and J by 0 bases, with 14 bases between them. The CDR3 region is CSAKRTTSTDTQYF. In DNA, the CDR3 is TGCAGCGCCAAACGGACGACTAGCACAGATACGCAGTATTTT.

V gene TRBV5-4 combines with J gene TRBJ2-7; D ambiguous. V lost 5 bases to trimming and J lost 3 bases, with 9 bases between them. This CDR3 spans 12 amino acids. Germline loops: CDR1 SGHNT, CDR2 YYREEE (reference sequence). CDR3 residues: CASSFGRYEQYF. CDR3 in DNA: TGTGCCAGCAGTTTCGGGCGCTACGAGCAGTACTTC.

The gene calls are TRBV18 and TRBJ2-5, with D maybe TRBD2 (6 bases). The better agreement between TRBJ2-7 and the DNA end casts doubt on the J call. The germline CDR1 and CDR2 sequences are KGHSH and LQKENI. The CDR3 is 13 amino acids. The CDR3 region is CASTSGTHYEQYF. CDR3 bases: TGTGCCAGCACATCCGGGACTCACTACGAGCAGTACTTC.